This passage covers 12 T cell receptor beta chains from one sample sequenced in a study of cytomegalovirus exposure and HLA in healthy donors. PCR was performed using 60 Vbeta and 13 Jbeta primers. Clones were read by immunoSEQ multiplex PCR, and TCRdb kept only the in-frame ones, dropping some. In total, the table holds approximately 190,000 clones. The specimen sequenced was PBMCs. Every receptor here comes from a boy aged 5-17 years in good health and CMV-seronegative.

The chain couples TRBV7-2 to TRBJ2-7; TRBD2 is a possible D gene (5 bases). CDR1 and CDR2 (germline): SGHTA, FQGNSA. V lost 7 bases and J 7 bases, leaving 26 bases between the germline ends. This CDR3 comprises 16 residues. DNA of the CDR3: TGTGCCAGCATCCATACCTCCGGGGAACGGTCGAGTGAGCAGTACTTC. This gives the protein CASIHTSGERSSEQYF.

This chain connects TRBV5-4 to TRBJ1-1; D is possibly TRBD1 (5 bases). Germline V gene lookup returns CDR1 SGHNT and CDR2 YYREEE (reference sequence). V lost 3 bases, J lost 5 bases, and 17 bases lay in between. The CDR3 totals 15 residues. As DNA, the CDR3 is TGTGCCAGCAGCTGGGGCGGCAGGGATGGAACTGAAGCTTTCTTT. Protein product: CASSWGGRDGTEAFF.

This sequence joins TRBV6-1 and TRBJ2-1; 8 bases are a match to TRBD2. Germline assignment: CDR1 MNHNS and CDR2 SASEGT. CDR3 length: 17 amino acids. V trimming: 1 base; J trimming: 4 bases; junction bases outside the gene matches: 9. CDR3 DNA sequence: TGTGCCAGCAGTGAAGAGCCAGCGGGGGCTCTTTACAATGAGCAGTTCTTC. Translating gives CASSEEPAGALYNEQFF.

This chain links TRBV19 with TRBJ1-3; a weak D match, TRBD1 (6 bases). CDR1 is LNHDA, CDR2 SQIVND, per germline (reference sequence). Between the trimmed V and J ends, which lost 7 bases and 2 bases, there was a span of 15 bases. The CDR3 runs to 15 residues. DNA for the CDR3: TGTGCCAGTACCACAGGGTCCTGGCCTGGAAACACCATATATTTT. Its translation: CASTTGSWPGNTIYF.

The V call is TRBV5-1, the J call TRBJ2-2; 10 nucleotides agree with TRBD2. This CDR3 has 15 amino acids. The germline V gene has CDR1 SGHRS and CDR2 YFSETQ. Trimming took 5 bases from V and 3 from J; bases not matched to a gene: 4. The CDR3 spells CASRYGTSDTGELFF. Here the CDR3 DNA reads TGCGCCAGCAGGTACGGGACTAGCGACACCGGGGAGCTGTTTTTT.

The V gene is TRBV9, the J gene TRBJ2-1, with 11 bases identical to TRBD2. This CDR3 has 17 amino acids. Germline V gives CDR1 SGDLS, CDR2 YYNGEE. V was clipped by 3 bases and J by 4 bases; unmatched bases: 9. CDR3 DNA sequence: TGTGCCAGCAGCGGGGGCACTAGCGGGGGACCGTACAATGAGCAGTTCTTC. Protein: CASSGGTSGGPYNEQFF. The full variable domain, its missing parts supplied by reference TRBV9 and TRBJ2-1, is DSGVTQTPKHLITATGQRVTLRCSPRSGDLSVYWYQQSLDQGLQFLIQYYNGEERAKGNILERFSAQQFPDLHSELNLSSLELGDSALYFCASSGGTSGGPYNEQFFGPGTRLTVL.

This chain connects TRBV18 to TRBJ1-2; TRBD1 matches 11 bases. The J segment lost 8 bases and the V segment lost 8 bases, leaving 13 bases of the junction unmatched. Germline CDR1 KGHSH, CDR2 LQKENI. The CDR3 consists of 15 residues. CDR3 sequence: CASRPPGTGGGGYTF. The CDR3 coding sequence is TGTGCCAGCCGTCCTCCCGGGACAGGGGGAGGCGGCTACACCTTC. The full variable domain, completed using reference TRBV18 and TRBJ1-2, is NAGVMQNPRHLVRRRGQEARLRCSPMKGHSHVYWYRQLPEEGLKFMVYLQKENIIDESGMPKERFSAEFPKEGPSILRIQQVVRGDSAAYFCASRPPGTGGGGYTFGSGTRLTVV.

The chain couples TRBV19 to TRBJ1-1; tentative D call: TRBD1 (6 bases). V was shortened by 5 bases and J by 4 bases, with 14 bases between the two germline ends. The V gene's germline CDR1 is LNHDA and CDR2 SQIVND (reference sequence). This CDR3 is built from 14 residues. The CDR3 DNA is TGTGCCAGTAGTCCGCTCGGGGGGCGCACTGAAGCTTTCTTT. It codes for CASSPLGGRTEAFF.

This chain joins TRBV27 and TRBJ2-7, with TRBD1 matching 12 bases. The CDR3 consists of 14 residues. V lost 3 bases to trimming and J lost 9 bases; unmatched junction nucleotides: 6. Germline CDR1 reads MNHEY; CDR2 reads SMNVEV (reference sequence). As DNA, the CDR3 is TGTGCCAGCAGTTTGGGACAGGGGGCAAGGGTGCAGTACTTC. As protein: CASSLGQGARVQYF.

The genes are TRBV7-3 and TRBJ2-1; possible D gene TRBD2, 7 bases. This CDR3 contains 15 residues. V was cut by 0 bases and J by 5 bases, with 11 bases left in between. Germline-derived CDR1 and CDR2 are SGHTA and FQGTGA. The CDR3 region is CASSLTGGANNEQFF. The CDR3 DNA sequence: TGTGCCAGCAGCTTAACGGGGGGGGCGAACAATGAGCAGTTCTTC.

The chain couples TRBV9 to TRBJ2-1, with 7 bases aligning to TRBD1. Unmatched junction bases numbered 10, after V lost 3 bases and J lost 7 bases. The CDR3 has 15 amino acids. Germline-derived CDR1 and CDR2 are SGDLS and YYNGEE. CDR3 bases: TGTGCCAGCAGCGCCCGACAGGGTAGCTCTAATGAGCAGTTCTTC. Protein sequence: CASSARQGSSNEQFF. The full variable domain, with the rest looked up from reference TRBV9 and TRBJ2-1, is DSGVTQTPKHLITATGQRVTLRCSPRSGDLSVYWYQQSLDQGLQFLIQYYNGEERAKGNILERFSAQQFPDLHSELNLSSLELGDSALYFCASSARQGSSNEQFFGPGTRLTVL.

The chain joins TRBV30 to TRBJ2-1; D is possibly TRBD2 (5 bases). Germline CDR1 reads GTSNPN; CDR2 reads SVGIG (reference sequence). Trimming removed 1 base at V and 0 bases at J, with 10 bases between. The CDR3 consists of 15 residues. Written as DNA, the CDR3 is TGTGCCTGGAGTGCTACTAGGGTCTCCTACAATGAGCAGTTCTTC. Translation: CAWSATRVSYNEQFF.